The entry below describes one T cell receptor (beta chain). These data belong to a study of blood T cell repertoires in COVID-19. Assay used: immunoSEQ multiplex PCR; TCRdb lists only in-frame clones, some missing. The repertoire includes some 160,000 clones, approximately 87% of them detected once, and under 5% sits in the top ten. The germline V gene has CDR1 LNHDA and CDR2 SQIVND (reference sequence). This CDR3 contains 13 residues. The junction had 3 bases not matched to a gene; V was cut back by 3 bases and J by 7 bases. Sequencing input: peripheral blood. The source of this sequence is a woman in her seventies with acute or convalescent COVID-19. The V gene is TRBV19, the J gene TRBJ1-5; TRBD1 matches 7 bases. In nucleotides, the CDR3 is TGTGCCAGTAGTATGACAGGGCTCCAGCCCCAGCATTTT. Translating gives CASSMTGLQPQHF.